These T cell receptor beta chains were read from a single sample in a study of blood T cell repertoires in COVID-19. Sequenced by immunoSEQ multiplex PCR; TCRdb stores in-frame clones only, minus some. This sample has 310,000 or so clones, with 88% found just once. Sequenced input: peripheral blood. The source of these receptors is a woman aged 45-59 years with active or convalescent COVID-19. Both conserved end residues are part of each CDR3. Each record gives: V gene, J gene, clone size, D gene, CDR3 DNA, CDR3 protein. The D gene is left open where the match is weak. Clone size, where shown, is once, few, many, or a class for clones that have expanded.

TRBV29-1	TRBJ2-5	few	TRBD1	TGCAGCGCAGACGGGACAGGGGGTATTCCTTTGGGGGAGACCCAGTACTTC	CSADGTGGIPLGETQYF
TRBV7-9	TRBJ1-3	once	TRBD1	TGTGCCAGCAGCTTAGGGGACAGGGGGCAAAGAAACACCATATATTTT	CASSLGDRGQRNTIYF
TRBV7-3	TRBJ2-2	-	-	TGTGCCAGCAGCGCCGGGGGAAAGGCCGGGGAGCTGTTTTTT	CASSAGGKAGELFF
TRBV4-2	TRBJ1-3	-	-	TGTGCCAGCAGCCCCCGACAGATTTCTGGAAACACCATATATTTT	CASSPRQISGNTIYF
TRBV18	TRBJ1-4	-	TRBD1	TGTGCCAGCTCACAGGGGGCGGCTAATGAAAAACTGTTTTTT	CASSQGAANEKLFF
TRBV4-3	TRBJ2-1	-	TRBD1	TGCGCCAGCAGCCAAGCGGGACAGCCTAGCTCCTACAATGAGCAGTTCTTC	CASSQAGQPSSYNEQFF
TRBV14	TRBJ1-6	-	-	TGTGCCAGCAGCCAAGTAGGGAGTCATTCACCCCTCCACTTT	CASSQVGSHSPLHF
TRBV19	TRBJ1-1	-	TRBD1	TGTGCCAGTAGTAGCCGGAACAGGGGACGTATGAACACTGAAGCTTTCTTT	CASSSRNRGRMNTEAFF
TRBV6-5	TRBJ2-7	-	-	TGTGCCAGCAGTTACTCTCTCTGGCGGGCCCGCTACGAGCAGTACTTC	CASSYSLWRARYEQYF
TRBV6-6	TRBJ1-3	-	TRBD1	TGTGCCAGCAGTACAGGGGTCTCTGGAAACACCATATATTTT	CASSTGVSGNTIYF
TRBV2	TRBJ2-5	-	TRBD1	TGTGCCAGCAGTGGCACAGGGGGCCGTCAAGAGACCCAGTACTTC	CASSGTGGRQETQYF
TRBV4-3	TRBJ2-4	-	-	TGCGCCAGCAGCCACAGCCCAGCTAGCGCCAAAAACATTCAGTACTTC	CASSHSPASAKNIQYF
TRBV10-3	TRBJ2-7	-	-	TGTGCCATCAGTGATAACAGCCCCTACGAGCAGTACTTC	CAISDNSPYEQYF
TRBV11-3	TRBJ2-7	few	TRBD2	TGTGCCAGCAGCTTAACAGCGGGGGCCTACGAGCAGTACTTC	CASSLTAGAYEQYF
TRBV12-5	TRBJ2-7	-	-	TGTGCTAGTGGTTTGTGGACAGCCCCTTCCTACGAGCAGTACTTC	CASGLWTAPSYEQYF
TRBV5-4	TRBJ2-1	-	TRBD2	TGTGCCAGCAGCCCACCTCCAGCGGGGGGGCTTGAGAATGAGCAGTTCTTC	CASSPPPAGGLENEQFF
TRBV19	TRBJ1-4	-	-	TGTGCCAGTTTACGATCCTCCGGGTCCAGAAATGAAAAACTGTTTTTT	CASLRSSGSRNEKLFF
TRBV10-3	TRBJ2-7	-	-	TGTGCCATCAGTGAGTCGCAGGGGAGCGCCTACGAGCAGTACTTC	CAISESQGSAYEQYF
TRBV18	TRBJ2-7	-	TRBD1	TGTGCCAGCTCACCCCGACAGGGCTCCTACGAGCAGTACTTC	CASSPRQGSYEQYF
TRBV7-9	TRBJ1-1	-	-	TGTGCCAGCAGCCCGACAGATGAAGCTTTCTTT	CASSPTDEAFF
TRBV7-2	TRBJ1-3	-	TRBD1	TGTGCCAGCAGTCAACAGGGGGGGCCTGGAAACACCATATATTTT	CASSQQGGPGNTIYF
TRBV10-3	TRBJ2-7	-	TRBD1	TGTGCCATCAGTCCCTTAAGGCGGGACAGGGTGACGGAGCAGTACTTC	CAISPLRRDRVTEQYF
TRBV13	TRBJ2-5	few	TRBD1	TGTGCCAGCAGGGACAGGGGGCGAGAGACCCAGTACTTC	CASRDRGRETQYF
TRBV27	TRBJ2-2	-	TRBD2	TGTGCCAGCATCTCATCACCCGGGACTAGGCTTACCGGGGAGCTGTTTTTT	CASISSPGTRLTGELFF
TRBV18	TRBJ1-1	-	-	TGTGCCAGCTCTCACCGGGAGACTGAAGCTTTCTTT	CASSHRETEAFF
TRBV30	TRBJ1-1	-	-	TGTGCCTGGAGTGCAACAGGGACTGAAGCTTTCTTT	CAWSATGTEAFF
TRBV30	TRBJ2-2	-	-	TGTGCCTGGAGTGTACTAGGGCTATCAAACACCGGGGAGCTGTTTTTT	CAWSVLGLSNTGELFF
TRBV19	TRBJ1-2	-	-	TGTGCCAGTAGTTTATCCCCCGACGGACAGTATGGCTACACCTTC	CASSLSPDGQYGYTF
TRBV7-3	TRBJ2-1	-	TRBD2	TGTGCCAGCAGCTTAAGCGCTAGCGGCCACAATGAGCAGTTCTTC	CASSLSASGHNEQFF
TRBV21-1	TRBJ1-2	-	-	TGTGCCAGCAGCCAAAAGGGGCCGGACACGAACTATGGCTACACCTTC	CASSQKGPDTNYGYTF
TRBV2	TRBJ2-5	-	-	TGTGCCAGCAGACGTAGGACAGCCCAAGAGACCCAGTACTTC	CASRRRTAQETQYF
TRBV7-8	TRBJ2-5	-	-	TGTGCCAGCAGCTTAGACGAGGGAGCGGAGACCCAGTACTTC	CASSLDEGAETQYF
TRBV10-3	TRBJ2-3	-	TRBD1	TGTGCCATCAGCGGCAAGACAGGGGGCACAGATACGCAGTATTTT	CAISGKTGGTDTQYF
TRBV6-5	TRBJ2-2	-	-	TGTGCCAGCAGTTACTCCGTACAGATCACCGGGGAGCTGTTTTTT	CASSYSVQITGELFF
TRBV5-4	TRBJ2-1	-	TRBD1	TGTGCCAGCAGCTTCGCTCCGGGACAGGGCAATTGGAATGAGCAGTTCTTC	CASSFAPGQGNWNEQFF
TRBV2	TRBJ1-4	-	-	TGTGCCAGCAATCGACTGACAACTAATGAAAAACTGTTTTTT	CASNRLTTNEKLFF
TRBV27	TRBJ1-6	-	TRBD1	TGTGCCAGCAGTTTATTTCACAGGGGAGGAGGTTCACCCCTCCACTTT	CASSLFHRGGGSPLHF
TRBV4-1	TRBJ1-6	-	-	TGCGCCAGCAGCCAAGCTGCGACAACCACAAATTCACCCCTCCACTTT	CASSQAATTTNSPLHF
TRBV27	TRBJ1-1	few	-	TGTGCCAGCAGTTTCCCGGGGTGGACTGAAGCTTTCTTT	CASSFPGWTEAFF
TRBV18	TRBJ1-1	-	-	TGTGCCAGCTCCCCAGAAGACTGGGCTGAAGCTTTCTTT	CASSPEDWAEAFF
TRBV5-1	TRBJ2-3	-	-	TGCGCCAGCAGCTTGGGGGGCCTCACAGATACGCAGTATTTT	CASSLGGLTDTQYF
TRBV10-3	TRBJ1-1	-	TRBD1	TGTGCCATCACCAGCGGGACAGGGGACACTGAAGCTTTCTTT	CAITSGTGDTEAFF
TRBV7-2	TRBJ2-1	-	TRBD2	TGTGCCAGCAGCTCTTTAGCGGGGATCTCCTACAATGAGCAGTTCTTC	CASSSLAGISYNEQFF
TRBV5-4	TRBJ2-5	-	TRBD1	TGTGCCAGCAGTTACCGGACAGGGGAAAAAGAGACCCAGTACTTC	CASSYRTGEKETQYF
TRBV5-1	TRBJ2-7	-	TRBD2	TGCGCCAGCAGCCCCGGACTAGCGGGAGGGCCGGTCGAGCAGTACTTC	CASSPGLAGGPVEQYF